The source of this T cell receptor (beta chain) is a study of blood T cells in healthy people across ages. The CDR3 covers 13 residues. V shed 6 bases and J shed 3 bases, with 12 bases lying between them. Germline lookup yields CDR1 MNHEY and CDR2 SVGAGI. A second PCR, run for roughly 7 to 11 cycles, used a sample-barcoded 5' primer plus a J-beta primer mix. MiXCR was run by TCRdb on the 5' RACE reads, yielding one entry per CDR3 protein. Here the sample spans under 2,000,000 distinct CDR3 sequences, roughly 49% being singletons. The clonotype was recovered from a woman aged 35 to 49 in good health. The chain recombines TRBV6-5 with TRBJ2-7, with D perhaps assigned TRBD1 or TRBD2 (5 bases each). The sequenced material came from blood. The CDR3 sequence: CASRKGTSYEQYF. In DNA form, the CDR3 reads TGTGCCAGCAGGAAGGGGACCAGCTACGAGCAGTACTTC.